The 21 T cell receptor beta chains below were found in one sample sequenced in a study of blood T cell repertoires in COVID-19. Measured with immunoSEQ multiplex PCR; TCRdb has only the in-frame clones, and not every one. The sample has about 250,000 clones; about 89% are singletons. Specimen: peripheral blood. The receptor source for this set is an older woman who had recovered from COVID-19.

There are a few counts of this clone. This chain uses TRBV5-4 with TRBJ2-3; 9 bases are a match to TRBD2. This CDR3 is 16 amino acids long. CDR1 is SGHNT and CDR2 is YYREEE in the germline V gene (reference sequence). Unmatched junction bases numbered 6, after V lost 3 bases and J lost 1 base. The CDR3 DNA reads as TGTGCCAGCAGCTCGGGCAGGACTAGCGGCACAGATACGCAGTATTTT. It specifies CASSSGRTSGTDTQYF.

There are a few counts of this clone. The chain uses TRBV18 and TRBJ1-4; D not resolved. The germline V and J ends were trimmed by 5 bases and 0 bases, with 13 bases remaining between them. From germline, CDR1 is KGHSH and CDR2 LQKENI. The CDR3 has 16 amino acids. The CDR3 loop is CASSSLAAATNEKLFF. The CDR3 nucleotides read TGTGCCAGCTCATCGTTAGCGGCGGCAACTAATGAAAAACTGTTTTTT.

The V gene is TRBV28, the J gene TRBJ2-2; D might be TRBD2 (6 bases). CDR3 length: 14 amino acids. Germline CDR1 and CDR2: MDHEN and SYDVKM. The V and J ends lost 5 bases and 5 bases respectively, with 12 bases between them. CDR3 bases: TGTGCCAGCAGTCGACTAGTTTATACCGGGGAGCTGTTTTTT. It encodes CASSRLVYTGELFF.

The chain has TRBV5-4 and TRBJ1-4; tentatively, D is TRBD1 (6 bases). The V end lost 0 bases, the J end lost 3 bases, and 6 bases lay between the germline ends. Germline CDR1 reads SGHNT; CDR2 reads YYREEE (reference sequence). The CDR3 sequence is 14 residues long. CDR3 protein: CASSLGTANEKLFF. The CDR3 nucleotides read TGTGCCAGCAGCTTGGGGACAGCTAATGAAAAACTGTTTTTT. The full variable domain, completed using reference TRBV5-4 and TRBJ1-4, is ETGVTQSPTHLIKTRGQQVTLRCSSQSGHNTVSWYQQALGQGPQFIFQYYREEENGRGNFPPRFSGLQFPNYSSELNVNALELDDSALYLCASSLGTANEKLFFGSGTQLSVL.

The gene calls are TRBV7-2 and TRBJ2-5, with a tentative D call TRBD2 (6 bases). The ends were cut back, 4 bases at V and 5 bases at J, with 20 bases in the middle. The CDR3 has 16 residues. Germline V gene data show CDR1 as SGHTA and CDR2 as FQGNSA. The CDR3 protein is CASSWRARDQWETQYF. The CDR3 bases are TGTGCCAGCAGCTGGAGGGCCCGGGACCAGTGGGAGACCCAGTACTTC. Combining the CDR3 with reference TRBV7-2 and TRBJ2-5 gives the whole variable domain GAGVSQSPSNKVTEKGKDVELRCDPISGHTALYWYRQSLGQGLEFLIYFQGNSAPDKSGLPSDRFSAERTGGSVSTLTIQRTQQEDSAVYLCASSWRARDQWETQYFGPGTRLLVL.

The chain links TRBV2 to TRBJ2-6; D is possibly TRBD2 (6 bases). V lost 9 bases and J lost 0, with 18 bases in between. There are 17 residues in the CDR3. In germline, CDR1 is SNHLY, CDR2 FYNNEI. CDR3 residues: CASRRGTIISGANVLTF. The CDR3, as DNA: TGTGCCAGTAGACGGGGGACGATAATCTCTGGGGCCAACGTCCTGACTTTC.

The CDR3, as DNA: TGTGCCGCAGGCGGGGCCGGGTCCTACGAGCAGTACTTC. It translates to CAAGGAGSYEQYF. The V call is TRBV6-5, the J call TRBJ2-7, with a tentative D call TRBD2 (6 bases). Germline V CDR1 and CDR2: MNHEY, SVGAGI. This CDR3 comprises 13 residues. V lost 11 bases, J lost 1 base, and 15 bases lay in between.

CDR3 region: CASRELRPESGNTIYF. CDR3 bases: TGTGCCAGCAGAGAATTACGCCCAGAATCTGGAAACACCATATATTTT. The V and J genes are TRBV28 and TRBJ1-3, with D unclear. CDR1 and CDR2 (germline): MDHEN, SYDVKM. V was clipped by 6 bases and J by 1 base, with 16 bases between them. This CDR3 is built from 16 residues. Combining the CDR3 with reference TRBV28 and TRBJ1-3 gives the whole variable domain DVKVTQSSRYLVKRTGEKVFLECVQDMDHENMFWYRQDPGLGLRLIYFSYDVKMKEKGDIPEGYSVSREKKERFSLILESASTNQTSMYLCASRELRPESGNTIYFGEGSWLTVV.

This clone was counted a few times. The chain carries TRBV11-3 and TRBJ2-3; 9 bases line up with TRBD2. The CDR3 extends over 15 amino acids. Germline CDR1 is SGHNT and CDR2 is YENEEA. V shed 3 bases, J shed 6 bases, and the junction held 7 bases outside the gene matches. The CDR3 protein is CASSFGTSPRDTQYF. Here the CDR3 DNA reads TGTGCCAGCAGCTTTGGGACTAGCCCTAGGGATACGCAGTATTTT.

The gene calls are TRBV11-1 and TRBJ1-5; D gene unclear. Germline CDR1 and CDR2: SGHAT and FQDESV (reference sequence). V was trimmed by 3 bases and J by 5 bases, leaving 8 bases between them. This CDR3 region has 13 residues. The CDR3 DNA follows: TGTGCCAGCAGCTTGGAGGTCGATCAGCCCCAGCATTTT. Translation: CASSLEVDQPQHF.

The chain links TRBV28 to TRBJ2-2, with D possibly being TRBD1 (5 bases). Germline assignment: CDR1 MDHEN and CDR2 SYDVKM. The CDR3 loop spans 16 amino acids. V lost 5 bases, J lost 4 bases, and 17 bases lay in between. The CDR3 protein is CASSPPQGSFTGELFF. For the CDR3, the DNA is TGTGCCAGCAGTCCCCCGCAGGGCTCCTTCACCGGGGAGCTGTTTTTT. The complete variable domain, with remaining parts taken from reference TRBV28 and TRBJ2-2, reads DVKVTQSSRYLVKRTGEKVFLECVQDMDHENMFWYRQDPGLGLRLIYFSYDVKMKEKGDIPEGYSVSREKKERFSLILESASTNQTSMYLCASSPPQGSFTGELFFGEGSRLTVL.

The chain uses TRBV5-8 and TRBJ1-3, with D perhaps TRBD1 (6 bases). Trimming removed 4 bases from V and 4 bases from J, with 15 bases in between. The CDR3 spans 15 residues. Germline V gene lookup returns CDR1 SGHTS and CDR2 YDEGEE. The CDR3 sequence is CASSNRARGGNTIYF. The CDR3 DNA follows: TGTGCCAGCAGCAACAGGGCAAGGGGAGGAAACACCATATATTTT.

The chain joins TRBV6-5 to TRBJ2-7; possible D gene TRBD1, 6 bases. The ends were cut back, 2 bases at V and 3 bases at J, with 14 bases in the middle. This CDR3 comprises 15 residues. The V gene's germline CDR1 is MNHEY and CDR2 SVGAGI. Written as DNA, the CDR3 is TGTGCCAGCAGTTACGGCCAGGGGCGGGTCTACGAGCAGTACTTC. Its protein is CASSYGQGRVYEQYF.

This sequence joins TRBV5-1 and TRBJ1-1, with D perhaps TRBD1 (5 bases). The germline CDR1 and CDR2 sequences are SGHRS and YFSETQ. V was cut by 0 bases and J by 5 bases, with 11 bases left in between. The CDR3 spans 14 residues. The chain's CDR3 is CASSLAAGWTEAFF. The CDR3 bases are TGCGCCAGCAGCTTGGCGGCAGGGTGGACTGAAGCTTTCTTT.

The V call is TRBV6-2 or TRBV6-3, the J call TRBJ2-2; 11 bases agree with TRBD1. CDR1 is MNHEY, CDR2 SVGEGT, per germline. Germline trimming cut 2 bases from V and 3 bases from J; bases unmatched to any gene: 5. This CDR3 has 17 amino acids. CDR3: CASSYHRTGGYTGELFF. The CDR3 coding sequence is TGTGCCAGCAGTTACCACCGGACAGGGGGCTACACCGGGGAGCTGTTTTTT.

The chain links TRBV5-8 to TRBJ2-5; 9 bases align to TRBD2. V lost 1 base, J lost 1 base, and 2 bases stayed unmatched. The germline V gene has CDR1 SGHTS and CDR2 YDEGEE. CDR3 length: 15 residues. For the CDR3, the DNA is TGTGCCAGCAGCTTGATACTAGCGGGCCAAGAGACCCAGTACTTC. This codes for CASSLILAGQETQYF. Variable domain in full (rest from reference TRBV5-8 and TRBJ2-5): EAGVTQSPTHLIKTRGQQATLRCSPISGHTSVYWYQQALGLGLQFLLWYDEGEERNRGNFPPRFSGRQFPNYSSELNVNALELEDSALYLCASSLILAGQETQYFGPGTRLLVL.

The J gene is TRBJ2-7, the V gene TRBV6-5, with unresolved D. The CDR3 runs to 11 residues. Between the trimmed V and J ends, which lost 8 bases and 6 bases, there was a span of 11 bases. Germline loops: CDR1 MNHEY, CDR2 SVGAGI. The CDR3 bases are TGTGCCAGCGCTCCAGCGAGCGAGCAGTACTTC. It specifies CASAPASEQYF.

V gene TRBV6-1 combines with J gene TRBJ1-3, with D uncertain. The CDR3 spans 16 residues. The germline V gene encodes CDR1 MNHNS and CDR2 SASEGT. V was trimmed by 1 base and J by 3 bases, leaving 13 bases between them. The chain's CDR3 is CASSEVAPFGGNTIYF. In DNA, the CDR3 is TGTGCCAGCAGTGAAGTTGCCCCCTTCGGTGGAAACACCATATATTTT.

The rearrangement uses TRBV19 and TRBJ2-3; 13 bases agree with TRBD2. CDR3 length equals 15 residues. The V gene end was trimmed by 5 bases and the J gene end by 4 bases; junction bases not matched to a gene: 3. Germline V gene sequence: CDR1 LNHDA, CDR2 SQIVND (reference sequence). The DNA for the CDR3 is TGTGCCAGTAGTGAACTAGCGGGGGGGCCAGATACGCAGTATTTT. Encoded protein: CASSELAGGPDTQYF.

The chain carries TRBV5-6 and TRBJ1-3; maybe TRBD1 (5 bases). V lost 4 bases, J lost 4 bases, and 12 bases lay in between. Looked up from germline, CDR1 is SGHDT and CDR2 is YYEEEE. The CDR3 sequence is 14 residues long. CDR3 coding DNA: TGTGCCAGCAGCCCCCGGGGGGTCGGAAACACCATATATTTT. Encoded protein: CASSPRGVGNTIYF.

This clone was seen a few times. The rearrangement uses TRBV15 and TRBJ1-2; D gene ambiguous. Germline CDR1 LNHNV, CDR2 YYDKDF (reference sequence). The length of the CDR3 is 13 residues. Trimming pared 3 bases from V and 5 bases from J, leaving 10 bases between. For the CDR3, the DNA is TGTGCCACCAGCAGGGCGAGGGATTATGGCTACACCTTC. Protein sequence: CATSRARDYGYTF.